This T cell receptor beta chain was captured by sequencing in a study of blood T cell repertoires in COVID-19. For the study at large: COVID-19 samples, acute and convalescent, were from the United States, Italy and Spain. Nucleic acid was either cDNA or gDNA, and it came from T cells, B-cell-depleted T cells, or PBMCs.

This clone occurred a few times. A Seattle source enrolled patients during active infection and followed them longitudinally. Authors' analysis steps: Quantification of nucleated cells was approximated via reference gene primer amplification. The protocol was immunoSEQ multiplex PCR, while the TCRdb copy is restricted to in-frame clones and leaves out a portion. The DNA gave D and trimming, while V, J and clone size come from that table. The table lists 95,000 to 120,000 clones, around 85% of them singletons. This CDR3 comprises 18 residues. V lost 0 bases, J lost 1 base, and 9 bases stayed unmatched. The germline V gene encodes CDR1 SGHRS and CDR2 YFSETQ.

Sequenced material: peripheral blood. The V gene is TRBV5-1, the J gene TRBJ2-7; 11 nucleotides agree with TRBD2. The sequence was obtained from a woman in her fifties or sixties with COVID-19, enrolled during active disease. The CDR3 loop is CASSLATSGGLQSYEQYF. The CDR3 nucleotides are TGCGCCAGCAGCTTGGCCACTAGCGGGGGACTGCAATCCTACGAGCAGTACTTC.